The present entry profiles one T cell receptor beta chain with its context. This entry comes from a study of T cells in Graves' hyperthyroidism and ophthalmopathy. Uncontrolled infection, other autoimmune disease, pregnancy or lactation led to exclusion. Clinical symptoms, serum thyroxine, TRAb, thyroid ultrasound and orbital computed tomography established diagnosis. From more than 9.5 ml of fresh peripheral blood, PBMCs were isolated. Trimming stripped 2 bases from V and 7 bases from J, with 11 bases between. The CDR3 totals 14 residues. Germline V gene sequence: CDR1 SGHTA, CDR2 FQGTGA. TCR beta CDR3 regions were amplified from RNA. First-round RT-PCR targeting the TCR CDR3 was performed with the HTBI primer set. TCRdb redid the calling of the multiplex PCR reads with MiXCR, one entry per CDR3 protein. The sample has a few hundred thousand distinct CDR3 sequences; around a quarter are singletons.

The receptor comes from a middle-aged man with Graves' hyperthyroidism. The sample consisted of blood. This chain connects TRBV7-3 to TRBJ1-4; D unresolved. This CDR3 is CASSLVGSGEKLFF. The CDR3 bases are TGTGCCAGCAGCTTAGTTGGGAGTGGTGAAAAACTGTTTTTT.